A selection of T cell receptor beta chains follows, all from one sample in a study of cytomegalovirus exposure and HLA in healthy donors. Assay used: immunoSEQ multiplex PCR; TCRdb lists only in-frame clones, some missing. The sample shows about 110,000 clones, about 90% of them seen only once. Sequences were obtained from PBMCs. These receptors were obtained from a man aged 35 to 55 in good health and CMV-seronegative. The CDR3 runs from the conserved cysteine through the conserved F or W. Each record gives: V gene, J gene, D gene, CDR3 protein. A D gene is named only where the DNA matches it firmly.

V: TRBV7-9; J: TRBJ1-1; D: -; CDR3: CASSLTLNTEAFF
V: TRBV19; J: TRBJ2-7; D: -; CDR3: CASSNPGGRPYEQYF
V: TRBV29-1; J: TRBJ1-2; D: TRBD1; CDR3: CSVGQGQTRYGYTF
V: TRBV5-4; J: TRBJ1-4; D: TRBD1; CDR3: CASSNARDSGEKLFF
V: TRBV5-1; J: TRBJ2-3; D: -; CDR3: CASSGGSTDTQYF
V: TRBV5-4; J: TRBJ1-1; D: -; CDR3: CASSPGLRNTEAFF
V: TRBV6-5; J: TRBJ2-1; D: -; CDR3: CASSIQGTGGDEQFF
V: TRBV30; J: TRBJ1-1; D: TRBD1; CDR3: CAWLKGGQFGTEAFF
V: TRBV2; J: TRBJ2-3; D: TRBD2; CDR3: CASSWGGTSSSTDTQYF
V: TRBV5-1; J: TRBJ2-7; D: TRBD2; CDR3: CASSPGLAGAYEQYF
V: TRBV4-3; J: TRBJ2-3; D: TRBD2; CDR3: CASSQVGSGGADTQYF
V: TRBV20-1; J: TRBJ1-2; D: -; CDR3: CSARGYIGYTF
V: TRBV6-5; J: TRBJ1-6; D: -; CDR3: CASSPTPAGWSPLHF
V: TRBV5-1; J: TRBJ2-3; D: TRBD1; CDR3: CASSSWTGGAVDTQYF
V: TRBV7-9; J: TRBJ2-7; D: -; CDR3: CASSLTDRSSYEQYF
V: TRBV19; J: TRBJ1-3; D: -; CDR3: CASSRVGGFAGNTIYF
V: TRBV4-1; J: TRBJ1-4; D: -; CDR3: CASSQVQANEKLFF
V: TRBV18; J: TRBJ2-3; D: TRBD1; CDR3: CASSDRQGRTDTQYF
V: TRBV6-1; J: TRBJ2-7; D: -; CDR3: CASNDQAYEQYF
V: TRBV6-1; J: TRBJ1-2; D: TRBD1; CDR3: CASSEWRQGNGYTF
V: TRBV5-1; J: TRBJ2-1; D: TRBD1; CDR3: CASSLAGTGGNEQFF
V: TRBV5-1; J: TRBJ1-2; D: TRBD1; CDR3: CASSIDRAGYTF
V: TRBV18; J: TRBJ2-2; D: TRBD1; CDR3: CASSPYGTGNTGELFF
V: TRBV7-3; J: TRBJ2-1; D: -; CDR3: CASSSSGNEQFF
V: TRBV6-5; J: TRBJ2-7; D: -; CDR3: CASSYGGFRYF
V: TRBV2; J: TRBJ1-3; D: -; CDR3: CASSPGSGNTIYF
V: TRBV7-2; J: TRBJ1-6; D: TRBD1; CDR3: CASSFGQGGSPLHF
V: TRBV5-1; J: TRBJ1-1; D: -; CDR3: CASSLEPVAMNTEAFF
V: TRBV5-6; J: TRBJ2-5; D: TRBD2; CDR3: CASSLAGRAETQYF
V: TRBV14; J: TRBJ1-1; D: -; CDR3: CASSPSSEVLNTEAFF
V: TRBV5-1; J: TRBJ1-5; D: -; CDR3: CASSRDSNQPQHF
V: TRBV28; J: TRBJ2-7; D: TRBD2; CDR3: CASSLKGLAGSSYEQYF
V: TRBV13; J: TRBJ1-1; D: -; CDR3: CASSLVKARVAEAFF